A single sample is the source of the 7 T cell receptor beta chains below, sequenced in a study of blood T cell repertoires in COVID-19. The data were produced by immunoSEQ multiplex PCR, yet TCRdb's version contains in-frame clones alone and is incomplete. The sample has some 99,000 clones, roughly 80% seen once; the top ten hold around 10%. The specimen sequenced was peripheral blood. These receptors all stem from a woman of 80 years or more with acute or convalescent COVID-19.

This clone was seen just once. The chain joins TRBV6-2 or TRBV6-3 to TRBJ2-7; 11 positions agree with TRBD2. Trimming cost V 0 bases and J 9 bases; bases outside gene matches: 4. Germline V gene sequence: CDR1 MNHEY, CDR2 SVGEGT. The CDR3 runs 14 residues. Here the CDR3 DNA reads TGTGCCAGCAGTTACTCGACTAGCGGGGCCCGGCAGTACGTC. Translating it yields CASSYSTSGARQYV.

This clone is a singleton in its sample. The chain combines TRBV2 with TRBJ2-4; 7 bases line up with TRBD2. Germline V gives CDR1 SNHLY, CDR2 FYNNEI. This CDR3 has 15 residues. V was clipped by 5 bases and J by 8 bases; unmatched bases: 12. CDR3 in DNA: TGTGCCAGCAGTCGCAGGGAGGGGTATCGTGACATTCAGTACTTC. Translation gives CASSRREGYRDIQYF.

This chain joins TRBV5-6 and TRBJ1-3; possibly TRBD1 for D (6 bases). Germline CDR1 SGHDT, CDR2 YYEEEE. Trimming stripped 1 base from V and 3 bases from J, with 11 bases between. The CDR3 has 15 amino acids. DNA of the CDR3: TGTGCCAGCAGCTTGTACAGGGAAATTGGAAACACCATATATTTT. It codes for CASSLYREIGNTIYF.

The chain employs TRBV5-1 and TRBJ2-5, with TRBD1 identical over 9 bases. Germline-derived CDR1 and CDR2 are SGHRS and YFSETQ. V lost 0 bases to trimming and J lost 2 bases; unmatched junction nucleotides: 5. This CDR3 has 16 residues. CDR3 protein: CASSLGPGQGQETQYF. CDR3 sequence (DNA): TGCGCCAGCAGCTTGGGCCCGGGACAGGGACAAGAGACCCAGTACTTC.

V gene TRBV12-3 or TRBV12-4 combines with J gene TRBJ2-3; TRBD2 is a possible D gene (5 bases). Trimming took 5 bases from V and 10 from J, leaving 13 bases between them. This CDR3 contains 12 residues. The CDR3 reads CASSPRLRAQYF. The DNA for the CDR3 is TGTGCCAGCAGTCCCCGTCTGAGGGCGCAGTATTTT.

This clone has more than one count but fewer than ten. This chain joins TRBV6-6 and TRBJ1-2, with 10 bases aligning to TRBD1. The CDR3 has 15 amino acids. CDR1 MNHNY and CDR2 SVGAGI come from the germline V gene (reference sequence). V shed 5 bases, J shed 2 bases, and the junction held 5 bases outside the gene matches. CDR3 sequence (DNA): TGTGCCAGCAGTCGCGGACAGGGGGAGAACTATGGCTACACCTTC. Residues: CASSRGQGENYGYTF.

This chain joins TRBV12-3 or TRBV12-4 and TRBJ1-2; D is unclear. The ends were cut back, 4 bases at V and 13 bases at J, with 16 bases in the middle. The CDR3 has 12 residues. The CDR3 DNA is TGTGCCAGCAGTTCTGCAACCCCAGTAATCACCTTC. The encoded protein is CASSSATPVITF.